Below, 22 T cell receptor beta chains from the same sample are listed, as sequenced in a study of cytomegalovirus exposure and HLA in healthy donors. Primers: 60 Vbeta forward and 13 Jbeta reverse. Measured with immunoSEQ multiplex PCR; TCRdb has only the in-frame clones, and not every one. The sample holds about 180,000 clones, around 83% seen once. The sample consisted of PBMCs. Receptor source: a girl aged 2 to 10 in good health and CMV-seropositive.

The chain has TRBV10-3 and TRBJ2-3, with 7 bases that match TRBD2. The V segment lost 4 bases and the J segment 5 bases; nucleotides outside the gene matches: 3. This CDR3 comprises 13 residues. From germline, CDR1 is ENHRY and CDR2 SYGVKD. The CDR3 spells CAISVGGVDTQYF. DNA for the CDR3: TGTGCCATCAGTGTGGGGGGGGTAGATACGCAGTATTTT.

The chain combines TRBV7-3 with TRBJ1-2; a possible D gene is TRBD1 (6 bases). The ends were cut back, 8 bases at V and 3 bases at J, with 10 bases in the middle. The CDR3 extends over 12 amino acids. Germline lookup yields CDR1 SGHTA and CDR2 FQGTGA. The CDR3 spells CASGGRDYGYTF. As DNA, the CDR3 is TGTGCCAGCGGGGGCCGCGACTATGGCTACACCTTC.

The rearrangement links TRBV11-3 to TRBJ2-7, with TRBD1 identical over 9 bases. Looked up from germline, CDR1 is SGHNT and CDR2 is YENEEA. Trimming cost V 5 bases and J 3 bases; bases outside gene matches: 8. The CDR3 is 15 residues long. The CDR3 DNA reads TGTGCCAGCAGCCAACACGGGGACAGGGACTACGAGCAGTACTTC. Residues: CASSQHGDRDYEQYF.

This chain connects TRBV7-3 to TRBJ1-1, with 7 bases identical to TRBD1. V lost 6 bases and J lost 3; bases outside the gene matches: 13. CDR1 and CDR2 (germline): SGHTA, FQGTGA. The CDR3 length is 16 residues. The CDR3: CASRPSGQARDTEAFF. CDR3 sequence (DNA): TGTGCCAGCAGACCCAGCGGACAGGCCCGGGACACTGAAGCTTTCTTT.

The J gene is TRBJ1-2, the V gene TRBV4-1, with D perhaps matching TRBD1 (6 bases). The V gene's germline CDR1 is MGHRA and CDR2 YSYEKL. Trimming took 2 bases from V and 8 from J, leaving 24 bases between them. The CDR3 sequence is 17 residues long. In DNA form, the CDR3 reads TGCGCCAGCAGCCAAACCCACGTACCGGACAGCCGCGGCGGCTACACCTTC. Translation gives CASSQTHVPDSRGGYTF.

J is TRBJ1-2 and V is TRBV28; TRBD1 might be the D (5 bases). Germline assignment: CDR1 MDHEN and CDR2 SYDVKM. Trimming pared 6 bases from V and 3 bases from J, leaving 23 bases between. The CDR3 covers 17 residues. The CDR3 spells CASSPRFMDTFYYGYTF. CDR3 DNA: TGTGCCAGCAGCCCCCGATTTATGGACACGTTTTACTATGGCTACACCTTC.

The V and J genes are TRBV28 and TRBJ2-7; TRBD2 might be the D (5 bases). V was shortened by 7 bases and J by 4 bases, with 14 bases between the two germline ends. The CDR3 runs to 13 residues. In germline, CDR1 is MDHEN, CDR2 SYDVKM. CDR3: CASIPGPGYEQYF. The CDR3 region has the DNA TGTGCCAGCATTCCAGGTCCGGGATACGAGCAGTACTTC.

The rearrangement uses TRBV7-6 and TRBJ2-7, with TRBD2 identical over 8 bases. The CDR3 loop spans 15 amino acids. Germline values: CDR1 SGHVS, CDR2 FNYEAQ. Germline trimming cut 4 bases from V and 3 bases from J; bases unmatched to any gene: 8. The CDR3 sequence is CASSSLAGRNYEQYF. The CDR3 coding sequence is TGTGCCAGCAGCTCCCTAGCGGGTAGGAACTACGAGCAGTACTTC.

The genes are TRBV6-5 and TRBJ2-7; 9 positions match TRBD2. The CDR3 has 14 amino acids. Germline V lookup: CDR1 MNHEY, CDR2 SVGAGI. V lost 6 bases, J lost 5 bases, and 8 bases stayed unmatched. The DNA of the CDR3 is TGTGCCAGCAGGGATAGCGGGAGAGGCGACGAGCAGTACTTC. Protein: CASRDSGRGDEQYF.

This rearrangement joins TRBV19 to TRBJ1-1; TRBD1 matches at 7 bases. The V gene's germline CDR1 is LNHDA and CDR2 SQIVND (reference sequence). After removal of 3 bases from V and 1 base from J, the junction contained 5 bases not matched to a gene. The CDR3 has 15 amino acids. The CDR3 sequence: CASSIYRGRNTEAFF. The CDR3 DNA reads as TGTGCCAGTAGTATCTACAGGGGTAGGAACACTGAAGCTTTCTTT.

The rearrangement uses TRBV5-1 and TRBJ1-5; possibly TRBD1 for D (6 bases). The CDR3 length is 15 residues. The ends were cut back, 4 bases at V and 7 bases at J, with 18 bases in the middle. Germline loops: CDR1 SGHRS, CDR2 YFSETQ. CDR3 nucleotides: TGCGCCAGCAGCGCCCTCCCCGGGACAACACAGCCCCAGCATTTT. This gives the protein CASSALPGTTQPQHF.

The chain uses TRBV19 and TRBJ1-3; D not certain. The V gene's germline CDR1 is LNHDA and CDR2 SQIVND (reference sequence). Trimming took 5 bases from V and 8 from J, leaving 16 bases between them. The CDR3 consists of 14 residues. This CDR3 is CASSPPGGWYTIYF. The DNA for the CDR3 is TGTGCCAGTAGTCCCCCCGGCGGGTGGTACACCATATATTTT.

Only one count was recorded for this clone. This chain links TRBV19 with TRBJ1-1, with D perhaps matching TRBD1 (5 bases). CDR1 LNHDA and CDR2 SQIVND come from the germline V gene (reference sequence). The ends were cut back, 6 bases at V and 1 base at J, with 9 bases in the middle. This CDR3 is built from 13 residues. CDR3 residues: CASSQGRNTEAFF. CDR3 sequence (DNA): TGTGCCAGTAGCCAGGGTCGGAACACTGAAGCTTTCTTT.

The chain employs TRBV4-1 and TRBJ2-1, with TRBD2 matching over 7 bases. Germline V lookup: CDR1 MGHRA, CDR2 YSYEKL. CDR3 length: 14 residues. With V trimmed by 7 bases and J by 7 bases, 10 bases remained unmatched. Here the CDR3 reads CASTRISGNNEQFF. The CDR3 DNA sequence: TGCGCCAGCACCAGAATCAGCGGGAATAATGAGCAGTTCTTC.

This clone has a handful of counts. The V call is TRBV19, the J call TRBJ2-1; 7 bases map to TRBD1. CDR3 size: 14 residues. Trimming at V came to 8 bases and at J to 5 bases, leaving 9 bases not matched to a gene. Per the germline V gene, CDR1 is LNHDA and CDR2 is SQIVND (reference sequence). The CDR3 DNA sequence: TGTGCCAGTGCCGGGACAGTATCTCACAATGAGCAGTTCTTC. Translated: CASAGTVSHNEQFF.

The chain recombines TRBV14 with TRBJ2-1; no firm D call. The CDR3 runs to 14 residues. Germline values: CDR1 SGHDN, CDR2 FVKESK. V lost 4 bases and J lost 0, with 7 bases in between. This CDR3 reads CASSPYSSYNEQFF. In DNA form, the CDR3 reads TGTGCCAGCAGCCCTTATAGCTCCTACAATGAGCAGTTCTTC.

The chain uses TRBV12-5 and TRBJ2-5; TRBD1 agrees at 7 bases. V gave up 4 bases and J gave up 1 base; unmatched junction bases: 12. The CDR3 has 17 amino acids. CDR1 LGHNT and CDR2 FRNRAP come from the germline V gene. The CDR3 DNA follows: TGTGCTAGTGGTTCCGGGGACAGACCCCCACTCCAAGAGACCCAGTACTTC. Its protein is CASGSGDRPPLQETQYF.

V gene TRBV10-3 combines with J gene TRBJ2-1; TRBD2 is a possible D gene (5 bases). Trimming shortened V by 0 bases and J by 0 bases, and 15 bases separated the two germline ends. The CDR3 runs 18 residues. Germline loops: CDR1 ENHRY, CDR2 SYGVKD. The CDR3 DNA reads as TGTGCCATCAGTGAGTCGAATCGGGCGGGTCGCTCCTACAATGAGCAGTTCTTC. Translating gives CAISESNRAGRSYNEQFF.

This clone showed up just once. The chain links TRBV14 to TRBJ1-2; D is undetermined. The V gene's germline CDR1 is SGHDN and CDR2 FVKESK. CDR3 size: 15 residues. V was clipped by 0 bases and J by 0 bases, with 8 bases between them. The CDR3: CASSQDLESNYGYTF. Here the CDR3 DNA reads TGTGCCAGCAGCCAAGATCTAGAGTCTAACTATGGCTACACCTTC.

The chain recombines TRBV9 with TRBJ2-2; TRBD2 aligns across 9 bases. This CDR3 has 15 amino acids. The V gene's germline CDR1 is SGDLS and CDR2 YYNGEE. V was pared by 4 bases and J by 5 bases, with 6 bases of the junction left unmatched. The CDR3, as DNA: TGTGCCAGCAGCTTCGGACTAGCGCAGACCGGGGAGCTGTTTTTT. Its protein product is CASSFGLAQTGELFF.

DNA for the CDR3: TGCGCCAGCAGCTTGGGACAGACTGGCTACACCTTC. Protein product: CASSLGQTGYTF. The chain is built from TRBV5-1 and TRBJ1-2, with a possible D match to TRBD1 (5 bases). Germline-derived CDR1 and CDR2 are SGHRS and YFSETQ. V lost 0 bases and J lost 7, with 7 bases in between. This CDR3 is built from 12 residues.

The gene calls are TRBV6-1 and TRBJ1-1; D not resolved. Germline loops: CDR1 MNHNS, CDR2 SASEGT. Between the trimmed V and J ends, which lost 3 bases and 7 bases, there was a span of 9 bases. This CDR3 contains 12 residues. CDR3 DNA: TGTGCCAGCAGTGACGCGAGGGATGAAGCTTTCTTT. This sequence encodes CASSDARDEAFF.